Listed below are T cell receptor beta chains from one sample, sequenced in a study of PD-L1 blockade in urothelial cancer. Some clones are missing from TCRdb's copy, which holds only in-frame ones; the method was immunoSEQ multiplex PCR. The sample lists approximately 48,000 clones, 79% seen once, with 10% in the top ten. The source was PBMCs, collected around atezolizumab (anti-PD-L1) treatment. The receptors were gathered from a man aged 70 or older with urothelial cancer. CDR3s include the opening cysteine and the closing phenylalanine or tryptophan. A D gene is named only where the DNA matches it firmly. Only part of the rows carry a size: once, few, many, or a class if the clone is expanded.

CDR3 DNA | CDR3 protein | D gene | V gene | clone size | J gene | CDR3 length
TGTGCCAGCAGCATTGCGGGGGCAGAGACCCAGTACTTC | CASSIAGAETQYF | . | TRBV5-6 | . | TRBJ2-5 | 13
TGTGCCAGCAGCCGCGGACAGGGGGCTGAAGCTTTCTTT | CASSRGQGAEAFF | TRBD1 | TRBV6-6 | . | TRBJ1-1 | 13
TGTGCCAGCTCACCACCGAACGGGTTGGGTTCGGAGACCCAGTACTTC | CASSPPNGLGSETQYF | . | TRBV18 | . | TRBJ2-5 | 16
TGCGCCAGCAGCTTGGACAGAAGCTCCTACGAGCAGTACTTC | CASSLDRSSYEQYF | . | TRBV5-1 | once | TRBJ2-7 | 14
TGTGCCAGTAGTATGGGGGCAGGGGGGCTCGGAGAGACCCAGTACTTC | CASSMGAGGLGETQYF | . | TRBV19 | . | TRBJ2-5 | 16
TGTGCCAGCATTATAAGAGCAGGGAACACTGAAGCTTTCTTT | CASIIRAGNTEAFF | . | TRBV14 | few | TRBJ1-1 | 14
TGTGCCAGTAGTACCCGGAGACAGGGTGGCCAAGAGACCCAGTACTTC | CASSTRRQGGQETQYF | TRBD1 | TRBV19 | . | TRBJ2-5 | 16
TGTGCCAGTGGGTTGGGCGCGGAGCTGTTTTTT | CASGLGAELFF | . | TRBV19 | . | TRBJ2-2 | 11
TGCGCCAGCAGCCCGGCGGCTGAGCCCTCCTACAATGAGCAGTTCTTC | CASSPAAEPSYNEQFF | . | TRBV5-1 | . | TRBJ2-1 | 16
TGTGCCAGCAGCCCTGGACTAGCGGTAGGCTCCTACAATGAGCAGTTCTTC | CASSPGLAVGSYNEQFF | TRBD2 | TRBV27 | . | TRBJ2-1 | 17
TGTGCCAGCAGCGTAGGAACAGGCCGCGATACGCAGTATTTT | CASSVGTGRDTQYF | . | TRBV9 | . | TRBJ2-3 | 14
TGCGCCAGCAGCCCTCGGGGAGAGACCCAGTACTTC | CASSPRGETQYF | . | TRBV5-1 | . | TRBJ2-5 | 12
TGTGCCAGCAGTGTCACAGGACTAGCGGGAGTAGAGACCCAGTACTTC | CASSVTGLAGVETQYF | TRBD2 | TRBV2 | . | TRBJ2-5 | 16
TGTGCCAGCAGCCGGGGACAGGGAGGCACTGAAGCTTTCTTT | CASSRGQGGTEAFF | TRBD1 | TRBV7-2 | . | TRBJ1-1 | 14
TGTGCCAGCACTAGGACAGGGGAGCCCGGGGAGCTGTTTTTT | CASTRTGEPGELFF | TRBD1 | TRBV6-1 | . | TRBJ2-2 | 14
TGCGCCAGCAGCTTGGACGCAGGGGCTGGGACTGAAGCTTTCTTT | CASSLDAGAGTEAFF | . | TRBV5-1 | . | TRBJ1-1 | 15
TGTGCCACCCGGGGAGACAGGGGGGATGAAAAACTGTTTTTT | CATRGDRGDEKLFF | TRBD1 | TRBV28 | . | TRBJ1-4 | 14
TGTGCCAGCAGCGTAGTGGCGGGAGGGCCCCTCGAGCAGTACTTC | CASSVVAGGPLEQYF | TRBD2 | TRBV9 | . | TRBJ2-7 | 15
TGTGCCATCAGTGAGAGCGGGGGCACTAATGAAAAACTGTTTTTT | CAISESGGTNEKLFF | . | TRBV10-3 | once | TRBJ1-4 | 15
TGTGCCAGTTCCGGACTCATCTCCTACAATGAGCAGTTCTTC | CASSGLISYNEQFF | . | TRBV5-5 | few | TRBJ2-1 | 14
TGTGCCAGCAGGACAGGACAGGGCCAAAACATTCAGTACTTC | CASRTGQGQNIQYF | TRBD1 | TRBV6-1 | . | TRBJ2-4 | 14
TGTGCCTGGAGTGTAGGCGGCAGTACAACTAATGAAAAACTGTTTTTT | CAWSVGGSTTNEKLFF | . | TRBV30 | . | TRBJ1-4 | 16
TGTGCCAGCAGTTACGGGCGGGGAGCAGGGACTGAAGCTTTCTTT | CASSYGRGAGTEAFF | . | TRBV6-5 | . | TRBJ1-1 | 15
TGTGCCAGCAGCTTAAACCAAGCGGGAGGAGGGGAGCAGTACTTC | CASSLNQAGGGEQYF | TRBD2 | TRBV11-3 | . | TRBJ2-7 | 15
TGTGCCAGCAGCTCGTTTAGCGGGAGTCACAATGAGCAGTTCTTC | CASSSFSGSHNEQFF | TRBD2 | TRBV5-6 | . | TRBJ2-1 | 15
TGTGCCAGTAGCAAGGACAGGGATCAGCCCCAGCATTTT | CASSKDRDQPQHF | TRBD1 | TRBV19 | few | TRBJ1-5 | 13
TGTGCCAGCACCTCTCTCCGGGGGAAAGTCCCCGGGGAGCTGTTTTTT | CASTSLRGKVPGELFF | . | TRBV27 | . | TRBJ2-2 | 16
TGTGCCAGCACCGAGGGCCAGGGGCGGCAGACCCAGTACTTC | CASTEGQGRQTQYF | . | TRBV2 | . | TRBJ2-5 | 14
TGTGCCTGGAGGCCGGCGGCGGGGTTTATGGTCAACATTCAGTACTTC | CAWRPAAGFMVNIQYF | . | TRBV30 | . | TRBJ2-4 | 16
TGTGCCTGGAGTCGGGACAAGGCCCGCTATGGCTACACCTTC | CAWSRDKARYGYTF | . | TRBV30 | . | TRBJ1-2 | 14
TGTGCCAGCAGCCAAACCGCCGGGACAGAGGCTGGAAACACCATATATTTT | CASSQTAGTEAGNTIYF | TRBD1 | TRBV11-2 | . | TRBJ1-3 | 17
TGTGCCACCAGCAGAGGACAGACCGGGGAGCTGTTTTTT | CATSRGQTGELFF | . | TRBV15 | . | TRBJ2-2 | 13
TGTGCCAGCAGTGACGAGGGGGCGCGGGTCTCTGGAAACACCATATATTTT | CASSDEGARVSGNTIYF | TRBD1 | TRBV2 | few | TRBJ1-3 | 17
TGTGCCAGCTCAGGCCCAGGGGGGCTGAAGGGAAACACCATATATTTT | CASSGPGGLKGNTIYF | TRBD1 | TRBV18 | . | TRBJ1-3 | 16
TGTGCCAGCAGTTTAGGGGCAGGGGACACCTACAATGAGCAGTTCTTC | CASSLGAGDTYNEQFF | . | TRBV28 | . | TRBJ2-1 | 16
TGTGCCAGCTCACCACCCCAGGCCTCTAACTATGGCTACACCTTC | CASSPPQASNYGYTF | . | TRBV18 | . | TRBJ1-2 | 15
TGTGCCACCATGGCGGTGAGGAGCAACTACGAGCAGTACTTC | CATMAVRSNYEQYF | . | TRBV21-1 | . | TRBJ2-7 | 14
TGTGCCAGCAGCCTCGTTATTACAGGGTTCAGCGAGCAGTACTTC | CASSLVITGFSEQYF | . | TRBV2 | . | TRBJ2-7 | 15
TGTGCCAGCAGCTGGGGGGACAGGGCGAACACTGAAGCTTTCTTT | CASSWGDRANTEAFF | TRBD1 | TRBV7-9 | . | TRBJ1-1 | 15
TGTGCCTGGAGTGTAAACAGGGACACTGAAGCTTTCTTT | CAWSVNRDTEAFF | . | TRBV30 | few | TRBJ1-1 | 13
TGTGCCAGCAGCCAGTGGCTAGCGGGAAGCTACGAGCAGTACTTC | CASSQWLAGSYEQYF | TRBD2 | TRBV4-2 | . | TRBJ2-7 | 15
TGCAGCGCCTGGGAGGGCTATGGCTACACCTTC | CSAWEGYGYTF | . | TRBV29-1 | . | TRBJ1-2 | 11
TGTGCCAGCAGTTCGCATCTTGAGCGGGGGGGCGCCTACGAGCAGTACTTC | CASSSHLERGGAYEQYF | TRBD2 | TRBV27 | . | TRBJ2-7 | 17
TGTGCCAGCAGCCCAACGTGGGCAAAAGAGGGGCAGTTCTTC | CASSPTWAKEGQFF | . | TRBV5-6 | few | TRBJ2-1 | 14
TGTGCCAGCAGCTTGCAAGGCGGTTATAGCAATCAGCCCCAGCATTTT | CASSLQGGYSNQPQHF | . | TRBV11-2 | . | TRBJ1-5 | 16
TGCGCCAGCAGCCGAGGCGGGCTAGCTGCTCTTGGAAACACCATATATTTT | CASSRGGLAALGNTIYF | . | TRBV4-1 | . | TRBJ1-3 | 17
TGTGCCAGCAGTAAGTGGGCGACAGGTTCAAATCAGCCCCAGCATTTT | CASSKWATGSNQPQHF | . | TRBV28 | few | TRBJ1-5 | 16
TGCGCCAGCAAGACAACAGATACGCAGTATTTT | CASKTTDTQYF | . | TRBV5-1 | . | TRBJ2-3 | 11
TGTGCCAGCAGTTTCCAGACAGGGGGCGGACAGCCCCAGCATTTT | CASSFQTGGGQPQHF | TRBD1 | TRBV28 | . | TRBJ1-5 | 15
TGTGCCAGCAGCTTAGGGGGGGAAGTATGGTATGAGCAGTTCTTC | CASSLGGEVWYEQFF | . | TRBV7-9 | . | TRBJ2-1 | 15
TGCGCCAGCAGCCAATCTAGCGGGATGTTGGAGACCCAGTACTTC | CASSQSSGMLETQYF | TRBD2 | TRBV4-1 | . | TRBJ2-5 | 15
TGTGCCAGCAGCTTGTACTACTCCTACGAGCAGTACTTC | CASSLYYSYEQYF | . | TRBV5-4 | few | TRBJ2-7 | 13
TGTGCCAGCAGCGTCGGAGGGAGTGGGACCGGGGAGCTGTTTTTT | CASSVGGSGTGELFF | . | TRBV9 | . | TRBJ2-2 | 15
TGTGCCAGGGGACATCTCGACACCGGGGAGCTGTTTTTT | CARGHLDTGELFF | . | TRBV5-4 | . | TRBJ2-2 | 13